The clone carrying this T cell receptor (beta chain) was recorded a few times. The data were taken from a study of beta chain features in type 1 diabetes. Sequencing targeted expressed TCRB transcripts, as all isolated RNA had been reverse transcribed. Data came from immunoSEQ multiplex PCR; TCRdb stores just in-frame clones and leaves some out. The profile shows around 44,000 clones, about 51% of them singletons. Sorted CD4+ subsets: naive, central memory, regulatory, stem cell-like memory (CD45RO/CCR7/CD25/CD127/CD95/CD27 panel). This CDR3 has 17 amino acids. Germline lookup yields CDR1 SGHAT and CDR2 FQNNGV. V shed 1 base and J 5 bases; nucleotides not matched to a gene: 11.

This clonotype originated in a woman aged 18-29 years in good health. V gene TRBV11-2 combines with J gene TRBJ2-1; TRBD2 aligns across 7 bases. Sample: Tregs from blood. CDR3 loop: CASSLGLRDYFNNEQFF. CDR3 in DNA: TGTGCCAGCAGCTTAGGACTACGGGACTACTTTAACAATGAGCAGTTCTTC.